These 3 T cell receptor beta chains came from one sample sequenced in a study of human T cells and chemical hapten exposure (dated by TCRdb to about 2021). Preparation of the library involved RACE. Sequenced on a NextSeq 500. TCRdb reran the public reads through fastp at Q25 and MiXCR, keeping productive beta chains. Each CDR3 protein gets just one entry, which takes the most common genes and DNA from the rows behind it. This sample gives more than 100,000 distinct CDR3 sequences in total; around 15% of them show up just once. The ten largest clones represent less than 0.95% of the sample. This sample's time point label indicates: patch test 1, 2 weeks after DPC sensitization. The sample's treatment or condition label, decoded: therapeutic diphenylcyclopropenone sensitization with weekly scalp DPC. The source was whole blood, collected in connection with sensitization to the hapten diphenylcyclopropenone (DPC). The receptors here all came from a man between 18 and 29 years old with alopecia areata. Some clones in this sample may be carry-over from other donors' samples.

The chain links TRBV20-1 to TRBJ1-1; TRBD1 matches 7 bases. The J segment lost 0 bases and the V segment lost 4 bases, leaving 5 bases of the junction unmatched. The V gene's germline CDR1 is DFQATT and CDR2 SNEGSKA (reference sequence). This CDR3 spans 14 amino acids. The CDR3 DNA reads TGCAGTGCTACTACAGGGGCCCTGAACACTGAAGCTTTCTTT. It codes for CSATTGALNTEAFF.

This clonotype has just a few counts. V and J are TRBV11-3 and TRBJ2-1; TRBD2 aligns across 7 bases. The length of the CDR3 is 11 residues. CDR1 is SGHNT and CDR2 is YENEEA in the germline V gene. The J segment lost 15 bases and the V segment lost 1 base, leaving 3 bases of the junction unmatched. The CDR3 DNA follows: TGTGCCAGCAGCTTAGGCGGGGGTCTGTTCTTC. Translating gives CASSLGGGLFF.

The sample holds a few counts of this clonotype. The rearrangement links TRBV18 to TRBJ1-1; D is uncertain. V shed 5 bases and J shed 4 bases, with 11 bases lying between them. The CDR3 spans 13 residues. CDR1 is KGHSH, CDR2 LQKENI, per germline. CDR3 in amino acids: CASSDGRATEAFF. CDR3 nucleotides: TGTGCCAGCTCAGATGGACGTGCCACTGAAGCTTTCTTT.